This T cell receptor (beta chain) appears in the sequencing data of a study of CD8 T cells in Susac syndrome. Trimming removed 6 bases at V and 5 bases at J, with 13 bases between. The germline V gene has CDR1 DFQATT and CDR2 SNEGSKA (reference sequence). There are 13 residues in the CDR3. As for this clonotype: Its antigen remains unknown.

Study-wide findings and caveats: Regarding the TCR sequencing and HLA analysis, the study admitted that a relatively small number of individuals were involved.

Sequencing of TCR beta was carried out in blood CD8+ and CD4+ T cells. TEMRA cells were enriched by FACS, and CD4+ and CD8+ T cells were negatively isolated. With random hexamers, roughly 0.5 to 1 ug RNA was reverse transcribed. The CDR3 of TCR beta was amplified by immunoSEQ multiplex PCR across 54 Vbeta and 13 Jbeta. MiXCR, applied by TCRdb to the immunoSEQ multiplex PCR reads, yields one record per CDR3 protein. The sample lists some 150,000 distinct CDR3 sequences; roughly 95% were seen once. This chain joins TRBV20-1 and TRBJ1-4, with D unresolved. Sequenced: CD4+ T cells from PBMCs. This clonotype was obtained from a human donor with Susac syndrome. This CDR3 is CSAPSGRNEKLFF. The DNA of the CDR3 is TGCAGTGCACCGTCGGGCCGAAATGAAAAACTGTTTTTT.